The 32 T cell receptor beta chains reported below all come from one sample, sequenced in a study of T cells after posttransplantation cyclophosphamide. Sequencing used immunoSEQ multiplex PCR; TCRdb keeps in-frame clones, though not all of them. This repertoire holds over 25,000 clones, and none appear only once. Sequencing was done on a sample of PBMCs. Source of these receptors: a woman aged 30 to 39 in good health and a related stem cell transplant donor.

The table lists this clone with a few counts. This sequence joins TRBV7-2 and TRBJ1-2; maybe TRBD1 (6 bases). The ends were cut back, 4 bases at V and 11 bases at J, with 23 bases in the middle. From germline, CDR1 is SGHTA and CDR2 FQGNSA. CDR3 size: 15 residues. As DNA, the CDR3 is TGTGCCAGCAGCTCCGGGACATCCCTTCAGGGAGGGTACACCTTC. Residues: CASSSGTSLQGGYTF.

This clone has a count of ten or more. The chain links TRBV19 to TRBJ2-7, with TRBD2 identical over 9 bases. CDR3 length equals 16 residues. V shed 5 bases, J shed 3 bases, and the junction held 11 bases outside the gene matches. Per the germline V gene, CDR1 is LNHDA and CDR2 is SQIVND (reference sequence). CDR3 DNA: TGTGCCAGTAGTCGGGAAAGCGGGGGGCCTTACTACGAGCAGTACTTC. As protein: CASSRESGGPYYEQYF.

This clone was counted ten times or more. This chain links TRBV6-2 or TRBV6-3 with TRBJ1-1, with D unresolved. The germline CDR1 and CDR2 sequences are MNHEY and SVGEGT. The CDR3 length is 18 residues. V lost 2 bases and J lost 5, with 24 bases in between. CDR3 nucleotides: TGTGCCAGCAGTTACGGGTCCCGCGGATACTCTTCGGTTACTGAAGCTTTCTTT. Amino acid sequence: CASSYGSRGYSSVTEAFF.

The sample holds a few counts of this clone. The rearrangement joins TRBV12-3 or TRBV12-4 to TRBJ1-6; D is ambiguous. V was trimmed by 6 bases and J by 4 bases, leaving 7 bases between them. CDR3 length: 13 residues. CDR3: CASRRVYNSPLHF. The CDR3 bases are TGTGCCAGCAGGCGGGTTTATAATTCACCCCTCCACTTT.

There are a few counts of this clone. The chain joins TRBV12-3 or TRBV12-4 to TRBJ1-5; 8 nucleotides align to TRBD1. V lost 6 bases and J lost 4; bases outside the gene matches: 2. The CDR3 has 13 amino acids. The CDR3 sequence is CASSGTGNQPQHF. The DNA for the CDR3 is TGTGCCAGCAGCGGGACAGGAAATCAGCCCCAGCATTTT.

This clone was found many times. J is TRBJ2-6 and V is TRBV2; 7 bases are shared with TRBD1. The V gene end was trimmed by 7 bases and the J gene end by 0 bases; junction bases not matched to a gene: 12. Germline V lookup: CDR1 SNHLY, CDR2 FYNNEI. The CDR3 consists of 18 residues. DNA of the CDR3: TGTGCCAGCATCGGGAACCGGGACAGACACTCTGGGGCCAACGTCCTGACTTTC. This codes for CASIGNRDRHSGANVLTF.

This clone was seen at least ten times. J is TRBJ1-5 and V is TRBV19, with D unresolved. The V gene's germline CDR1 is LNHDA and CDR2 SQIVND (reference sequence). This CDR3 is built from 15 residues. V shed 7 bases and J shed 0 bases, with 13 bases lying between them. In DNA, the CDR3 is TGTGCCAGTACCAGTGGCAGAAATAGCAATCAGCCCCAGCATTTT. Translated: CASTSGRNSNQPQHF.

In this sample, this clone turned up many times. This chain uses TRBV7-9 with TRBJ1-4; D unresolved. CDR1 is SEHNR, CDR2 FQNEAQ, per germline (reference sequence). With 8 bases removed from V and 7 bases from J, the gap between germline ends came to 5 bases. The CDR3 is 10 residues long. CDR3 coding DNA: TGTGCCAGCGAAGGTGAAAAACTGTTTTTT. Its translation: CASEGEKLFF.

This clone is medium-sized by share. CDR3 coding DNA: TGTGCCATCAGCACAGGGGGCCCTGGTGGCTACACCTTC. This gives the protein CAISTGGPGGYTF. This chain joins TRBV10-3 and TRBJ1-2, with 9 bases fitting TRBD1. Germline V gene sequence: CDR1 ENHRY, CDR2 SYGVKD. V shed 6 bases, J shed 7 bases, and the junction held 6 bases outside the gene matches. The CDR3 is 13 amino acids.

This clone appeared a few times. The chain uses TRBV9 and TRBJ1-2; D unresolved. Between the trimmed V and J ends, which lost 4 bases and 2 bases, there was a span of 15 bases. The CDR3 runs to 15 residues. Germline values: CDR1 SGDLS, CDR2 YYNGEE. CDR3 nucleotides: TGTGCCAGCAGCACCCCCCGGGGTGACAACTATGGCTACACCTTC. Residues: CASSTPRGDNYGYTF.

There are many counts of this clone. Since a much larger clone is just one base distant, this may be a read error. This rearrangement joins TRBV6-2 or TRBV6-3 to TRBJ1-1; D is unclear. The CDR3 length is 13 residues. Germline lookup yields CDR1 MNHEY and CDR2 SVGEGT. With 5 bases removed from V and 1 base from J, the gap between germline ends came to 8 bases. Here the CDR3 DNA reads TGTGCCAGCAGTGACGGGGAGAACACTGAAGCTTTCTTT. It specifies CASSDGENTEAFF.

At least ten counts were recorded for this clone. The V and J genes are TRBV19 and TRBJ1-2; 7 bases fit TRBD1. The germline gives CDR1 LNHDA, CDR2 SQIVND (reference sequence). The CDR3 loop spans 16 amino acids. The J segment lost 4 bases and the V segment lost 6 bases, leaving 14 bases of the junction unmatched. CDR3 loop: CASSLRGGRGGYGYTF. The CDR3 bases are TGTGCCAGTAGCCTACGAGGGGGCAGGGGAGGCTATGGCTACACCTTC.

This clone came up many times. The rearrangement uses TRBV6-6 and TRBJ1-2; D gene ambiguous. This CDR3 contains 14 residues. Germline assignment: CDR1 MNHNY and CDR2 SVGAGI (reference sequence). V lost 3 bases, J lost 0 bases, and 8 bases lay in between. CDR3 DNA sequence: TGTGCCAGCAGTTATCAGCAGGCTAACTATGGCTACACCTTC. Its translation: CASSYQQANYGYTF.

This clone has a count of ten or more. The V gene is TRBV7-9, the J gene TRBJ1-4; 7 bases agree with TRBD1. The V segment lost 5 bases and the J segment 5 bases; nucleotides outside the gene matches: 11. Germline V gives CDR1 SEHNR, CDR2 FQNEAQ (reference sequence). The CDR3 sequence is 16 residues long. The CDR3, as DNA: TGTGCCAGCAGCACCCACAGGGGCGAAACGAATGAAAAACTGTTTTTT. Its protein is CASSTHRGETNEKLFF. Full variable domain (outside the CDR3, taken from reference TRBV7-9 and TRBJ1-4): DTGVSQNPRHKITKRGQNVTFRCDPISEHNRLYWYRQTLGQGPEFLTYFQNEAQLEKSRLLSDRFSAERPKGSFSTLEIQRTEQGDSAMYLCASSTHRGETNEKLFFGSGTQLSVL.

The table lists this clone with many counts. The V and J genes are TRBV5-1 and TRBJ2-2; D remains ambiguous. The germline CDR1 and CDR2 sequences are SGHRS and YFSETQ. The CDR3 is 13 residues long. V dropped 6 bases and J dropped 5 bases, with 11 bases sitting between them. This CDR3 reads CASTPSQTGELFF. The CDR3 DNA sequence: TGCGCCAGCACACCATCCCAGACCGGGGAGCTGTTTTTT.

This clone has a count of ten or more. This rearrangement joins TRBV19 to TRBJ2-5, with TRBD2 matching 9 bases. The CDR3 covers 14 residues. Germline CDR1 and CDR2: LNHDA and SQIVND (reference sequence). V lost 4 bases and J lost 5; bases outside the gene matches: 5. CDR3: CASSSGGAWETQYF. CDR3 in DNA: TGTGCCAGTAGTAGCGGGGGGGCATGGGAGACCCAGTACTTC.

This clone was detected ten times or more. This sequence joins TRBV6-1 and TRBJ1-5; TRBD1 agrees at 7 bases. In germline, CDR1 is MNHNS, CDR2 SASEGT. CDR3 length: 13 residues. Trimming at V came to 4 bases and at J to 8 bases, leaving 5 bases not matched to a gene. CDR3 amino acids: CASSGQGGEPQHF. As DNA, the CDR3 is TGTGCCAGCAGTGGACAGGGAGGTGAGCCCCAGCATTTT.

The table lists this clone with many counts. The J gene is TRBJ2-1, the V gene TRBV6-5; 9 bases map to TRBD1. The V segment lost 0 bases and the J segment 2 bases; nucleotides outside the gene matches: 2. This CDR3 comprises 16 residues. Looked up from germline, CDR1 is MNHEY and CDR2 is SVGAGI. This CDR3 reads CASSYSDRGPYNEQFF. The DNA of the CDR3 is TGTGCCAGCAGTTACTCGGACAGGGGCCCCTACAATGAGCAGTTCTTC.

This clone was seen many times. The gene calls are TRBV6-1 and TRBJ2-3; 7 bases line up with TRBD1. After removal of 4 bases from V and 3 bases from J, the junction contained 7 bases not matched to a gene. CDR3 size: 15 residues. Germline values: CDR1 MNHNS, CDR2 SASEGT. CDR3: CASSAFTGETDTQYF. CDR3 DNA: TGTGCCAGCAGTGCCTTTACAGGGGAGACAGATACGCAGTATTTT.

The V gene is TRBV6-6, the J gene TRBJ1-5, with D maybe TRBD1 (5 bases). Trimming stripped 6 bases from V and 2 bases from J, with 14 bases between. This CDR3 spans 15 amino acids. Looked up from germline, CDR1 is MNHNY and CDR2 is SVGAGI (reference sequence). As DNA, the CDR3 is TGTGCCAGCAGGGACCACAGGTCTGGCAATCAGCCCCAGCATTTT. Translating gives CASRDHRSGNQPQHF.

A few counts support this clone. The V gene is TRBV12-3 or TRBV12-4, the J gene TRBJ2-5; unclear D gene. The V and J ends lost 2 bases and 5 bases respectively, with 9 bases between them. The CDR3 contains 13 residues. DNA of the CDR3: TGTGCCAGCAGTTTAACTAACGAGGAGACCCAGTACTTC. This codes for CASSLTNEETQYF.

This clone was counted ten times or more. V and J are TRBV7-9 and TRBJ1-2; maybe TRBD1 (5 bases). Trimming stripped 1 base from V and 7 bases from J, with 16 bases between. This CDR3 contains 15 residues. CDR1 is SEHNR and CDR2 is FQNEAQ in the germline V gene (reference sequence). This CDR3 reads CASSLESPHQGGYTF. DNA for the CDR3: TGTGCCAGCAGCTTAGAAAGCCCCCACCAGGGTGGCTACACCTTC.

This clone was seen at least ten times. This rearrangement joins TRBV10-1 to TRBJ2-7; TRBD1 might be the D (5 bases). The germline V and J ends were trimmed by 2 bases and 5 bases, with 10 bases remaining between them. Germline V lookup: CDR1 WNHNN, CDR2 SYGVQD (reference sequence). The CDR3 contains 13 residues. The CDR3 protein is CASSEGRANEQYF. The DNA of the CDR3 is TGCGCCAGCAGTGAGGGCAGGGCAAACGAGCAGTACTTC.

The sample holds many counts of this clone. The chain couples TRBV5-4 to TRBJ2-3; D ambiguous. The CDR3 is 16 amino acids. From germline, CDR1 is SGHNT and CDR2 YYREEE (reference sequence). V was pared by 1 base and J by 1 base, with 13 bases between. Here the CDR3 reads CASSLKVQSGTDTQYF. CDR3 DNA: TGTGCCAGCAGCTTGAAGGTTCAGTCAGGCACAGATACGCAGTATTTT.

In this sample, this clone turned up many times. The V gene is TRBV2, the J gene TRBJ2-7, with 11 bases that match TRBD1. V was pared by 7 bases and J by 5 bases, with 13 bases of the junction left unmatched. The CDR3 totals 16 residues. Germline CDR1 and CDR2: SNHLY and FYNNEI. The CDR3 here is CASNKDRGRIIDEQYF. CDR3 in DNA: TGTGCCAGCAACAAGGACAGGGGGCGCATTATCGACGAGCAGTACTTC.

This clone was observed at least ten times. The chain has TRBV11-3 and TRBJ2-7; 10 nucleotides agree with TRBD1. The CDR3 spans 14 residues. CDR1 and CDR2 from the germline V gene are SGHNT and YENEEA. V lost 5 bases to trimming and J lost 0 bases; unmatched junction nucleotides: 1. CDR3 sequence reads: CASSDRGHSYEQYF. The DNA of the CDR3 is TGTGCCAGCAGCGACAGGGGGCACTCCTACGAGCAGTACTTC.

This clone was recorded many times. The chain recombines TRBV9 with TRBJ1-5; 9 bases match TRBD1. There are 15 residues in the CDR3. CDR1 is SGDLS and CDR2 is YYNGEE in the germline V gene. V shed 0 bases and J 9 bases; nucleotides not matched to a gene: 7. CDR3 residues: CASSVAGTGLSPQHF. The CDR3 DNA reads as TGTGCCAGCAGCGTAGCGGGGACAGGGCTGTCGCCCCAGCATTTT.

There are a few counts of this clone. V usage is TRBV29-1 and J usage is TRBJ1-4; tentatively, D is TRBD1 (6 bases). From germline, CDR1 is SQVTM and CDR2 ANQGSEA. V was clipped by 7 bases and J by 4 bases, with 13 bases between them. The CDR3 has 13 amino acids. CDR3 region: CSAGTPGNEKLFF. Here the CDR3 DNA reads TGCAGCGCCGGGACACCGGGTAATGAAAAACTGTTTTTT.

In its sample, this clone was seen many times. The V gene is TRBV27, the J gene TRBJ2-1, with D perhaps matching TRBD2 (6 bases). Looked up from germline, CDR1 is MNHEY and CDR2 is SMNVEV (reference sequence). The CDR3 runs 13 residues. The germline V and J ends were trimmed by 6 bases and 3 bases, with 9 bases remaining between them. In DNA, the CDR3 is TGTGCCAGCAGAACCGGGGGCTACAATGAGCAGTTCTTC. Amino acids: CASRTGGYNEQFF.

This clone was seen many times. The chain employs TRBV6-2 or TRBV6-3 and TRBJ2-1; 7 positions match TRBD2. The J segment lost 4 bases and the V segment lost 6 bases, leaving 9 bases of the junction unmatched. The CDR3 has 15 residues. Germline lookup yields CDR1 MNHEY and CDR2 SVGEGT. The DNA of the CDR3 is TGTGCCAGCAGCCGACCCGTGGGACTATACAATGAGCAGTTCTTC. Translated: CASSRPVGLYNEQFF.

This clone was counted at least ten times. This chain links TRBV14 with TRBJ2-1; D uncertain. V was clipped by 1 base and J by 0 bases, with 10 bases between them. The CDR3 has 16 amino acids. Germline V gene data show CDR1 as SGHDN and CDR2 as FVKESK. The CDR3 DNA sequence: TGTGCCAGCAGCCAAGCTCCTTTCGTCTCCTACAATGAGCAGTTCTTC. This sequence encodes CASSQAPFVSYNEQFF. The full variable domain, rest sourced from reference TRBV14 and TRBJ2-1, is EAGVTQFPSHSVIEKGQTVTLRCDPISGHDNLYWYRRVMGKEIKFLLHFVKESKQDESGMPNNRFLAERTGGTYSTLKVQPAELEDSGVYFCASSQAPFVSYNEQFFGPGTRLTVL.

This clone was counted at least ten times. The chain combines TRBV12-3 or TRBV12-4 with TRBJ1-6, with D hard to call. Trimming took off 3 bases at V and 6 bases at J, with 12 bases between the two ends. This CDR3 comprises 15 residues. In DNA, the CDR3 is TGTGCCAGCAGTTTTTCGACAAATGGTAATTCACCCCTCCACTTT. Translating gives CASSFSTNGNSPLHF.